The 23 T cell receptor beta chains in this list originate from one sample, sequenced in a study of blood T cell repertoires in COVID-19. This table comes from immunoSEQ multiplex PCR, and its TCRdb copy is limited to in-frame clones, with some not included. The table records about 150,000 clones, approximately 82% of them present only once. What was sequenced was peripheral blood. The origin of the receptors is a woman between 70 and 85 years old who had recovered from COVID-19.

The J gene is TRBJ2-6, the V gene TRBV4-1; D perhaps matches TRBD2 (6 bases). Germline V CDR1 and CDR2: MGHRA, YSYEKL. V lost 4 bases to trimming and J lost 2 bases, with 15 bases between them. The CDR3 has 17 amino acids. This CDR3 is CASSPGHGGAGANVLTF. CDR3 nucleotide sequence: TGCGCCAGCAGCCCCGGCCACGGGGGAGCTGGGGCCAACGTCCTGACTTTC.

The chain combines TRBV3-1 (or the pseudogene TRBV3-2) with TRBJ1-4; D perhaps matches TRBD1 (5 bases). The CDR3 has 12 residues. Trimming took 4 bases from V and 13 from J, leaving 13 bases between them. CDR1 LGHDT and CDR2 YNNKEL come from the germline V gene (reference sequence). The CDR3 here is CASSLGGGGLFF. Written as DNA, the CDR3 is TGTGCCAGCAGCCTCGGGGGGGGAGGACTGTTTTTT.

This clone has just one count. The V gene is TRBV7-6, the J gene TRBJ1-1; 9 bases are a match to TRBD1. Looked up from germline, CDR1 is SGHVS and CDR2 is FNYEAQ. J lost 1 base, V lost 5 bases, and 5 bases had no gene match. The CDR3 is made up of 15 amino acids. In DNA form, the CDR3 reads TGTGCCAGCAGCCCCGGGACAGGGCGGAACACTGAAGCTTTCTTT. Amino acid sequence: CASSPGTGRNTEAFF.

This chain connects TRBV5-1 to TRBJ2-5, with 13 bases aligning to TRBD2. This CDR3 is 16 amino acids long. Germline V gives CDR1 SGHRS, CDR2 YFSETQ. J was trimmed by 0 bases and V by 5 bases; bases with no gene match: 4. The CDR3 reads CASRHGLAGDQETQYF. The CDR3 DNA follows: TGCGCCAGCAGACATGGACTAGCGGGGGACCAAGAGACCCAGTACTTC. The full variable domain, in which reference TRBV5-1 and TRBJ2-5 provide the parts outside the CDR3, is KAGVTQTPRYLIKTRGQQVTLSCSPISGHRSVSWYQQTPGQGLQFLFEYFSETQRNKGNFPGRFSGRQFSNSRSEMNVSTLELGDSALYLCASRHGLAGDQETQYFGPGTRLLVL.

The chain uses TRBV2 and TRBJ2-3; 9 bases are shared with TRBD1. From germline, CDR1 is SNHLY and CDR2 FYNNEI. J was trimmed by 7 bases and V by 6 bases; bases with no gene match: 23. The CDR3 consists of 19 residues. CDR3 DNA sequence: TGTGCCAGCAGGGTACCTTACGGGACAGGGAAGGGGCACGTAAATACGCAGTATTTT. It translates to CASRVPYGTGKGHVNTQYF.

The V and J genes are TRBV9 and TRBJ2-6; D is unclear. The CDR3 is made up of 14 amino acids. Trimming removed 3 bases at V and 0 bases at J, with 4 bases between. Germline CDR1 is SGDLS and CDR2 is YYNGEE. The CDR3 nucleotides read TGTGCCAGCAGCGGTAGCTCTGGGGCCAACGTCCTGACTTTC. It translates to CASSGSSGANVLTF.

V usage is TRBV9 and J usage is TRBJ2-3, with 8 bases lining up with TRBD2. This CDR3 is built from 19 residues. Germline trimming cut 3 bases from V and 1 base from J; bases unmatched to any gene: 16. The V gene's germline CDR1 is SGDLS and CDR2 YYNGEE. CDR3 sequence (DNA): TGTGCCAGCAGCGGACGTGGCGGGGGGCCACGACAGCGCACAGATACGCAGTATTTT. This encodes CASSGRGGGPRQRTDTQYF.

The rearrangement uses TRBV30 and TRBJ1-5, with TRBD1 matching over 7 bases. Germline CDR1 and CDR2: GTSNPN and SVGIG (reference sequence). V lost 2 bases, J lost 4 bases, and 5 bases stayed unmatched. This CDR3 has 14 residues. DNA for the CDR3: TGTGCCTGGAGTCCGGGACAGCCGAATCAGCCCCAGCATTTT. Residues: CAWSPGQPNQPQHF.

The chain is built from TRBV5-4 and TRBJ2-2, with TRBD1 matching 7 bases. Looked up from germline, CDR1 is SGHNT and CDR2 is YYREEE (reference sequence). The trim removed 10 bases at V and 1 base at J, leaving 4 bases unmatched. The CDR3 extends over 13 amino acids. CDR3 nucleotides: TGTGCCCAGGGACAGTTGAACACCGGGGAGCTGTTTTTT. It yields the protein CAQGQLNTGELFF.

The rearrangement joins TRBV5-1 to TRBJ2-7, with 8 bases fitting TRBD2. The germline CDR1 and CDR2 sequences are SGHRS and YFSETQ. V was pared by 4 bases and J by 2 bases, with 5 bases of the junction left unmatched. The CDR3 is made up of 14 amino acids. CDR3 sequence reads: CASSREGGTYEQYF. The CDR3 nucleotides are TGCGCCAGCAGCCGGGAGGGGGGAACCTACGAGCAGTACTTC.

V and J are TRBV6-2 or TRBV6-3 and TRBJ2-5, with 7 bases aligning to TRBD1. Germline CDR1 MNHEY, CDR2 SVGEGT. CDR3 length: 14 amino acids. J lost 5 bases, V lost 6 bases, and 9 bases had no gene match. CDR3 DNA sequence: TGTGCCAGCAGCCGCTACAGGGGCTGGGAGACCCAGTACTTC. It translates to CASSRYRGWETQYF.

This sequence joins TRBV30 and TRBJ1-4; TRBD1 agrees at 7 bases. The germline V gene encodes CDR1 GTSNPN and CDR2 SVGIG (reference sequence). There are 14 residues in the CDR3. J gave up 5 bases and V 2 bases, and 5 bases lay outside the gene matches. The CDR3 protein is CAWSQGGLNEKLFF. CDR3 nucleotides: TGTGCCTGGAGTCAGGGGGGATTAAATGAAAAACTGTTTTTT. The entire variable domain, with the rest obtained from reference TRBV30 and TRBJ1-4, is as follows: SQTIHQWPATLVQPVGSPLSLECTVEGTSNPNLYWYRQAAGRGLQLLFYSVGIGQISSEVPQNLSASRPQDRQFILSSKKLLLSDSGFYLCAWSQGGLNEKLFFGSGTQLSVL.

V gene TRBV7-2 combines with J gene TRBJ2-5, with 9 bases identical to TRBD1. From germline, CDR1 is SGHTA and CDR2 FQGNSA. This CDR3 region has 19 residues. V trimming: 1 base; J trimming: 7 bases; junction bases outside the gene matches: 19. CDR3 sequence reads: CASSLGGGSGTGSLGTQYF. CDR3 sequence (DNA): TGTGCCAGCAGCTTAGGTGGGGGGTCCGGGACAGGGTCTTTGGGGACCCAGTACTTC.

This clone is a singleton in its sample. The chain uses TRBV28 and TRBJ1-6, with a tentative D call TRBD1 (6 bases). Trimming took off 5 bases at V and 2 bases at J, with 16 bases between the two ends. The germline CDR1 and CDR2 sequences are MDHEN and SYDVKM. The CDR3 length is 17 residues. The CDR3: CASSPTQGSPYNSPLHF. As DNA, the CDR3 is TGTGCCAGCAGTCCAACCCAGGGGTCGCCCTATAATTCACCCCTCCACTTT.

J is TRBJ2-5 and V is TRBV27, with 12 bases identical to TRBD2. Germline V gene data show CDR1 as MNHEY and CDR2 as SMNVEV (reference sequence). V lost 2 bases and J lost 4; bases outside the gene matches: 8. The CDR3 consists of 17 residues. CDR3 residues: CASSLQASGRARETQYF. Written as DNA, the CDR3 is TGTGCCAGCAGTTTACAGGCTAGCGGGAGGGCCAGAGAGACCCAGTACTTC.

The chain links TRBV19 to TRBJ2-7, with a tentative D call TRBD1 (5 bases). V dropped 1 base and J dropped 6 bases, with 10 bases sitting between them. The CDR3 is 13 amino acids. From germline, CDR1 is LNHDA and CDR2 SQIVND (reference sequence). The CDR3 DNA reads TGTGCCAGTAGTATAGGCAGGGCAAGCGAGCAGTACTTC. Amino acid sequence: CASSIGRASEQYF.

The chain combines TRBV6-6 with TRBJ1-2; no reliable D call. V lost 6 bases to trimming and J lost 4 bases, with 21 bases between them. CDR3 length equals 16 residues. Germline V gene data show CDR1 as MNHNY and CDR2 as SVGAGI (reference sequence). The CDR3 DNA follows: TGTGCCAGCAGATCCCGGTTGGGCGCTACTAGCTATGGCTACACCTTC. It yields the protein CASRSRLGATSYGYTF.

The gene calls are TRBV7-9 and TRBJ2-3; TRBD1 might be the D (6 bases). This CDR3 is 15 amino acids long. The ends were cut back, 5 bases at V and 6 bases at J, with 18 bases in the middle. Germline CDR1 reads SEHNR; CDR2 reads FQNEAQ (reference sequence). For the CDR3, the DNA is TGTGCCAGCAGCCCGAAGGGGGACGGGGCTGATACGCAGTATTTT. Its protein is CASSPKGDGADTQYF.

The rearrangement links TRBV29-1 to TRBJ2-5, with 7 bases aligning to TRBD2. CDR3 length: 12 amino acids. V shed 6 bases, J shed 2 bases, and the junction held 3 bases outside the gene matches. Germline CDR1 is SQVTM and CDR2 is ANQGSEA. CDR3 nucleotide sequence: TGCAGCGTGAAACTAGCGCAAGAGACCCAGTACTTC. Amino acids: CSVKLAQETQYF.

The table lists this clone with a count of one. The V gene is TRBV7-3, the J gene TRBJ2-3; unclear D gene. Germline V gives CDR1 SGHTA, CDR2 FQGTGA. Trimming took 3 bases from V and 6 from J, leaving 10 bases between them. The CDR3 spans 13 residues. The CDR3 bases are TGTGCCAGCAGCTTGGGCAGCCGGGATACGCAGTATTTT. This codes for CASSLGSRDTQYF.

The chain combines TRBV27 with TRBJ2-7, with 8 bases aligning to TRBD2. Germline V gene data show CDR1 as MNHEY and CDR2 as SMNVEV (reference sequence). Trimming took 7 bases from V and 5 from J; bases not matched to a gene: 7. The CDR3 sequence is 13 residues long. CDR3 sequence (DNA): TGTGCCAGCACCGGGGGGGCTCGGAACGAGCAGTACTTC. Amino acid sequence: CASTGGARNEQYF.

The chain recombines TRBV3-1 (or the pseudogene TRBV3-2) with TRBJ1-2; a possible D gene is TRBD1 (5 bases). Germline V gene sequence: CDR1 LGHDT, CDR2 YNNKEL (reference sequence). The CDR3 is made up of 15 amino acids. The V and J ends lost 3 bases and 2 bases respectively, with 13 bases between them. CDR3 sequence reads: CASSHPDQGNYGYTF. CDR3 nucleotide sequence: TGTGCCAGCAGCCATCCCGACCAGGGAAACTATGGCTACACCTTC.

The rearrangement links TRBV19 to TRBJ1-1, with a weak D call TRBD1 (6 bases). Per the germline V gene, CDR1 is LNHDA and CDR2 is SQIVND (reference sequence). The CDR3 has 14 amino acids. V lost 4 bases, J lost 4 bases, and 13 bases lay in between. CDR3 residues: CASSKDRDLTEAFF. CDR3 sequence (DNA): TGTGCCAGTAGTAAGGACAGAGACCTCACTGAAGCTTTCTTT.